A selection of T cell receptor beta chains follows, all from one sample in a study of patients and donors after allogeneic stem cell transplantation. TCRdb itself ran the RT-PCR reads through MiXCR, one entry per CDR3 protein. The sample shows 410,000 or so distinct CDR3 sequences, 16% of them seen only once. Material for sequencing was blood, either unsorted or a sorted T cell fraction (not recorded which). All receptors come from a human donor who was either an allogeneic HSCT recipient or a stem cell or donor lymphocyte infusion donor (not recorded which). It is not recorded whose cells these are; they may come from a transplant donor. CDR3s include the opening cysteine and the closing phenylalanine or tryptophan. The D gene is left open where the match is weak. Clone size is stated in some rows and not others, as once, few, many or a class when expanded.

J,V,D,size,DNA,CDR3
TRBJ1-5,TRBV6-2/TRBV6-3,TRBD1,few,TGTGCCACTCTGGACAGGGTCTCTAGCAATCAGCCCCAGCATTTT,CATLDRVSSNQPQHF
TRBJ2-2,TRBV5-5,-,few,TGTGCCAGCAGCCTGGTGGGTCGGCGGTACACCGGGGAGCTGTTTTTT,CASSLVGRRYTGELFF
TRBJ2-7,TRBV7-2,TRBD2,few,TGTGCCAGCAGCCCGGGGGGGGATTCCTACGAGCAGTACTTC,CASSPGGDSYEQYF
TRBJ2-5,TRBV6-1,TRBD2,few,TGTGCCAGCAGTGATTTTTTCCGGGAGGTGGGTGCAGAGACCCAGTACTTC,CASSDFFREVGAETQYF
TRBJ2-2,TRBV27,TRBD1,few,TGTGCCAGCAGCCTGACAGGGGTGACCGGGGAGCTGTTTTTT,CASSLTGVTGELFF
TRBJ2-3,TRBV15,-,-,TGTGCCACCAGCAGAGACCCGGGAAACACAGATACGCAGTATTTT,CATSRDPGNTDTQYF
TRBJ2-7,TRBV12-3/TRBV12-4,TRBD2,few,TGTGCCAGCAGGCGACTAGCGGGAGGATACGAGCAGTACTTC,CASRRLAGGYEQYF
TRBJ1-1,TRBV12-3/TRBV12-4,-,-,TGTGCCAGCAGAGGTGAGATGCCGGCCATGAACACTGAAGCTTTCTTT,CASRGEMPAMNTEAFF
TRBJ2-7,TRBV2,-,-,TGTGCCAGCAAAGCAAAACCCTACGAGCAGTACTTC,CASKAKPYEQYF
TRBJ2-1,TRBV10-3,TRBD1,-,TGTGCCATCAGTGAAACAGGGGGTATCTACAATGAGCAGTTCTTC,CAISETGGIYNEQFF
TRBJ2-5,TRBV2,-,-,TGTGCCAGCATGGGGCCGACCGCTTATGGAGAGACCCAGTACTTC,CASMGPTAYGETQYF
TRBJ2-7,TRBV5-1,-,-,TGCGCCAGCAGCTTGACCCGCCCCTCCTACGAGCAGTACTTC,CASSLTRPSYEQYF